Sequencing of this TCR beta chain was carried out in a study of response to subunit inactivated influenza vaccine. Many counts were recorded for this clonotype. V gave up 5 bases and J gave up 1 base, with 5 bases separating them. The CDR3 has 13 amino acids. TCRdb reanalysed the RT-PCR reads using MiXCR and keeps one entry per CDR3 protein. The sample holds a few hundred thousand distinct CDR3 sequences; around 10% are singletons and the top ten take approximately 9.9%. The sample was also linked to a second study, of T cells expressing NK-cell markers. As that study records: Libraries used 5'RACE template switching adding universal primer site and UMIs. Where a few donors were concerned, these clonotypes also led the CD3+CD56-NKG2C+ fraction. The HCMV specificity of the expanded NKG2C+ T cell clones stayed unresolved.

The clonotype was recovered from a man over 45 who received an inactivated influenza vaccine. J is TRBJ2-2 and V is TRBV12-3 or TRBV12-4; D is undetermined. Sequences were derived from PBMCs from blood, sampled on the day of vaccination. The DNA for the CDR3 is TGTGCCAGCAGTCATTGGAACACCGGGGAGCTGTTTTTT. Amino acid sequence: CASSHWNTGELFF.